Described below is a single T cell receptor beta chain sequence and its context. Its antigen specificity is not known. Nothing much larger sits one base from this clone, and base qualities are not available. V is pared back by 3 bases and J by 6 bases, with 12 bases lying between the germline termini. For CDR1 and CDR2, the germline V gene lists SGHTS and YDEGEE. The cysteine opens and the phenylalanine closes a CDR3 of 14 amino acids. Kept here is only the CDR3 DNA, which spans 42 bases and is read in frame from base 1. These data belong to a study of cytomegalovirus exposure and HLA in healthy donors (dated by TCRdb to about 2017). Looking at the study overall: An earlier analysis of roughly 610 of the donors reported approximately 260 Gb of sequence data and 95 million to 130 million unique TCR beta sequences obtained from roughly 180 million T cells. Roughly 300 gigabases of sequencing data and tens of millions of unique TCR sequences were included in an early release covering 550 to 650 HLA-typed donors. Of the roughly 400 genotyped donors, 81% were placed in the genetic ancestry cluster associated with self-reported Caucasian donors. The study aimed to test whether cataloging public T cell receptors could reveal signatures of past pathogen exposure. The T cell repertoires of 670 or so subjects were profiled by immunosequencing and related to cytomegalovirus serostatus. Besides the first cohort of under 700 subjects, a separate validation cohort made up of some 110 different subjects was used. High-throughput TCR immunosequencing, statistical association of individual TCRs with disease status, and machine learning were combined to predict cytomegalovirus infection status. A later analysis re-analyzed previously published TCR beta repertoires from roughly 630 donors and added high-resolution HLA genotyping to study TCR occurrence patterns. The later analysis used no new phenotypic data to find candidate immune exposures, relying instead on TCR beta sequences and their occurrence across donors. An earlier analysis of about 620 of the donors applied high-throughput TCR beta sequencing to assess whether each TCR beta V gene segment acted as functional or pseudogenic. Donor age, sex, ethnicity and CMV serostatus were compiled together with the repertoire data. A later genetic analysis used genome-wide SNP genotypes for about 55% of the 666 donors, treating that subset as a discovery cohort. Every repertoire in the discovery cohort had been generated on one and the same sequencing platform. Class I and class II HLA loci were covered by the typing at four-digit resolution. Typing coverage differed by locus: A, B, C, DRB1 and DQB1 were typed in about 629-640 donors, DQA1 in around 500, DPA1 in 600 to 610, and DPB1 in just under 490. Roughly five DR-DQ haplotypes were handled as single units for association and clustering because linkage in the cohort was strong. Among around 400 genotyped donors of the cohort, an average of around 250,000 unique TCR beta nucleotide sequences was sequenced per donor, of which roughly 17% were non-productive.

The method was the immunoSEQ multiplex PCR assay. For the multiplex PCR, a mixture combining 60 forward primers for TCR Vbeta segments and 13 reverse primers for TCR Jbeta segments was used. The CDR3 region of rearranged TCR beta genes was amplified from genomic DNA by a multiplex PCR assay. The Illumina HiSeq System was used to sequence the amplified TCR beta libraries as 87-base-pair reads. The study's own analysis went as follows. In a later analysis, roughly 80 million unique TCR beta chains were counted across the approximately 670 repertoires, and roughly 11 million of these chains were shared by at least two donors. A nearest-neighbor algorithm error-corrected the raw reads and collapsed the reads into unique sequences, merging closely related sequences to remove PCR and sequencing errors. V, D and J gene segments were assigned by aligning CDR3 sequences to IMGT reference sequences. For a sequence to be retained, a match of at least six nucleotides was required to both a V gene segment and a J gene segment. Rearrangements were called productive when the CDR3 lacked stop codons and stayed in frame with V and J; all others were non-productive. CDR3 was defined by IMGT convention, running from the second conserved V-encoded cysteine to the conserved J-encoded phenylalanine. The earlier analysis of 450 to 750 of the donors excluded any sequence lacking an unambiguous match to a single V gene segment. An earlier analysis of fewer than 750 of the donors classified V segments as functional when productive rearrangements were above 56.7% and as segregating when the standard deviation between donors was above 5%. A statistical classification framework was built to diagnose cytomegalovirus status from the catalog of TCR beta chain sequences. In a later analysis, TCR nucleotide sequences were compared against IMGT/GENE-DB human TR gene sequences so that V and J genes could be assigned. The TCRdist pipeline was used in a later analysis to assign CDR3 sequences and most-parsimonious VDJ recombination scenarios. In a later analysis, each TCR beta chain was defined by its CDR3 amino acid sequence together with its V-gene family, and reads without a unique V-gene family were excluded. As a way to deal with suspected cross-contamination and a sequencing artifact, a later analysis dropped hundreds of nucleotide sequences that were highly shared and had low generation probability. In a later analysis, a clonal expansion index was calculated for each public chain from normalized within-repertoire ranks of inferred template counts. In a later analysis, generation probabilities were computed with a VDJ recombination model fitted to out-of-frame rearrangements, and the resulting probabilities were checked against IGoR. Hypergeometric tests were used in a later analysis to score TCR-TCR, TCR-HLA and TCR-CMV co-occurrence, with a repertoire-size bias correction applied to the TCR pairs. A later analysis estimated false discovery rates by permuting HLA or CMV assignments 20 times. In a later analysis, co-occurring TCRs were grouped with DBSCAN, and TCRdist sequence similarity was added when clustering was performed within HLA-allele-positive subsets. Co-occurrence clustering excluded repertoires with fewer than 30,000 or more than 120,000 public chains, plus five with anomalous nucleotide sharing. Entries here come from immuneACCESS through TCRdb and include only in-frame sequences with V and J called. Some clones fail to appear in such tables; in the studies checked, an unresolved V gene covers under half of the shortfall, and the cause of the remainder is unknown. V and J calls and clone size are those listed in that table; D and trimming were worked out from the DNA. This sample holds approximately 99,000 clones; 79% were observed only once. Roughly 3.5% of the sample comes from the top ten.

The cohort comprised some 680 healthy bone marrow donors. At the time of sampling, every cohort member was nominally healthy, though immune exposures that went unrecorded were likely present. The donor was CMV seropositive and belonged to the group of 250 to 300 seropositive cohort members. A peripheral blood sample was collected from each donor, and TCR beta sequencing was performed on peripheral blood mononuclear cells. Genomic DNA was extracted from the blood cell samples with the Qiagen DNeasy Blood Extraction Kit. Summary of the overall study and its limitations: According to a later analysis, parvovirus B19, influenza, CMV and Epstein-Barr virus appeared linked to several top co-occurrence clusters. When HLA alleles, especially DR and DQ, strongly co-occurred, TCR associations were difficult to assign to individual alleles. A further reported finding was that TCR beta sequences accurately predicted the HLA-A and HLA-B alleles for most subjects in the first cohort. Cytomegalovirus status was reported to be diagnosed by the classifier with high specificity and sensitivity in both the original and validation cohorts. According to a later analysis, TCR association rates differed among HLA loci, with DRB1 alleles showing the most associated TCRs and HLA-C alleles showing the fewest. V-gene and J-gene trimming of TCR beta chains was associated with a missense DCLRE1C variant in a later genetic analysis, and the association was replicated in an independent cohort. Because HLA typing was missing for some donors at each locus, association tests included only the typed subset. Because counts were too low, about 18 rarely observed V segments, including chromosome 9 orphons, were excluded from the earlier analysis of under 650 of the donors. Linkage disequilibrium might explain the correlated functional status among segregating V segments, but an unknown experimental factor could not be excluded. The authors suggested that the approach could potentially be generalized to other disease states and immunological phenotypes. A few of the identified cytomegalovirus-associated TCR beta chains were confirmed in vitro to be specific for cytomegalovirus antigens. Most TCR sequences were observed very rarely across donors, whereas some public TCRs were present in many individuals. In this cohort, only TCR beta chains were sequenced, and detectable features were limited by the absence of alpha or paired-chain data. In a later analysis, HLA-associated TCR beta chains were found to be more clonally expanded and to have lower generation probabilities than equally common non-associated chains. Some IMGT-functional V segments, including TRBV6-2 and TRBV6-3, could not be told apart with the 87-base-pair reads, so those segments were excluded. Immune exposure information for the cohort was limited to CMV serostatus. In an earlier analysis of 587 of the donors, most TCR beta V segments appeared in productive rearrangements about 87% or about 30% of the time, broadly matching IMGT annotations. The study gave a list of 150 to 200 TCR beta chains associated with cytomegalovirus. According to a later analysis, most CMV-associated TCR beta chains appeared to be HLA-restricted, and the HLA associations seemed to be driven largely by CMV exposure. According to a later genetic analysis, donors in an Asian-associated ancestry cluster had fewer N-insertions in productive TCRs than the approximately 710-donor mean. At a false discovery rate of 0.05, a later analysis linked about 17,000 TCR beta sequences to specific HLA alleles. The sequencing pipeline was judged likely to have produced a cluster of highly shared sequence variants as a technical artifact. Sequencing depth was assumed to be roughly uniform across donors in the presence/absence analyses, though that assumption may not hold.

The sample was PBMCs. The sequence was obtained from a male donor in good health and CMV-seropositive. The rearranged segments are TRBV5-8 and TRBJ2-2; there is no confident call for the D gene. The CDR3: CASSSIATPGELFF. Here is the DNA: TGTGCCAGCAGCTCAATAGCAACCCCCGGGGAGCTGTTTTTT.